The 9 T cell receptor beta chains reported below all come from one sample, sequenced in a study of vaccination and CD4 T cells after COVID-19. Treatment meaning: approximately 9-day PBMC culture with coronavirus spike peptide pools or control peptides (ViraFEST assay). Their cognate antigens are unknown. With the Oncomine TCR Beta short-read assay, DNA from cultured CD4+ T cells was sequenced. TCRdb independently ran MiXCR on the PCR reads; one entry per CDR3 protein. The data show 15,000 to 20,000 distinct CDR3 sequences, with around 50% seen just once and approximately 10% held by the top ten. Sequenced: CD4+ T cells from blood, cultured in vitro. The receptors here all came from a human donor who had recovered from COVID-19.

The rearrangement uses TRBV18 and TRBJ1-6; 8 bases are shared with TRBD1. The CDR3 runs 15 residues. Germline V gene sequence: CDR1 KGHSH, CDR2 LQKENI. The J segment lost 3 bases and the V segment lost 6 bases, leaving 4 bases of the junction unmatched. The CDR3 protein is CASSPGQGYNSPLHF. The CDR3 nucleotides are TGTGCCAGCTCTCCAGGACAGGGCTATAATTCACCCCTCCACTTT.

In nucleotides, the CDR3 is TGTGCCATCAGGGTCGCCGATACGCAGTATTTT. It yields the protein CAIRVADTQYF. The genes are TRBV10-3 and TRBJ2-3, with D uncertain. From germline, CDR1 is ENHRY and CDR2 SYGVKD. This CDR3 has 11 residues. Trimming left V 6 bases short and J 6 bases short, with 7 bases between.

The CDR3 DNA sequence: TGTGCCAGCAGTTCAATGGGGGGCAGGGGAGGCAATCAGCCCCAGCATTTT. Translation: CASSSMGGRGGNQPQHF. The chain uses TRBV7-9 and TRBJ1-5; D is possibly TRBD1 (6 bases). Between the trimmed V and J ends, which lost 6 bases and 2 bases, there was a span of 20 bases. Per the germline V gene, CDR1 is SEHNR and CDR2 is FQNEAQ (reference sequence). The CDR3 is 17 amino acids.

CDR3 sequence (DNA): TGTGCCAGCAGTGAAATAAGCACGAACACTGAAGCTTTCTTT. Encoded protein: CASSEISTNTEAFF. The rearrangement joins TRBV2 to TRBJ1-1; the D is unclear. V lost 2 bases, J lost 1 base, and 8 bases lay in between. The length of the CDR3 is 14 residues. CDR1 is SNHLY and CDR2 is FYNNEI in the germline V gene.

The chain is built from TRBV6-1 and TRBJ1-1; TRBD1 is a possible D gene (5 bases). The CDR3 consists of 14 residues. Germline V gives CDR1 MNHNS, CDR2 SASEGT. The ends were cut back, 7 bases at V and 1 base at J, with 13 bases in the middle. CDR3 loop: CASKHRTGNTEAFF. As DNA, the CDR3 is TGTGCCAGCAAACATCGCACAGGGAACACTGAAGCTTTCTTT.

This clonotype is a singleton in its sample. V and J are TRBV11-2 and TRBJ1-5; D is possibly TRBD1 (5 bases). This CDR3 is built from 13 residues. Trimming took off 5 bases at V and 5 bases at J, with 10 bases between the two ends. Germline CDR1 reads SGHAT; CDR2 reads FQNNGV. The CDR3 bases are TGTGCCAGCAGCGTTGACAGAGATCAGCCCCAGCATTTT. Translating it yields CASSVDRDQPQHF.

This sequence joins TRBV12-5 and TRBJ1-2, with D possibly being TRBD1 (6 bases). With 7 bases removed from V and 2 bases from J, the gap between germline ends came to 14 bases. CDR3 size: 14 residues. CDR1 is LGHNT and CDR2 is FRNRAP in the germline V gene. The DNA of the CDR3 is TGTGCTAGTGCCCCCGGAACAGGGAACTATGGCTACACCTTC. This translates into CASAPGTGNYGYTF.

This clonotype was detected a few times. This sequence joins TRBV14 and TRBJ1-2; D is perhaps TRBD1 (6 bases). This CDR3 contains 16 residues. The V end lost 1 base, the J end lost 7 bases, and 19 bases lay between the germline ends. The germline CDR1 and CDR2 sequences are SGHDN and FVKESK. In nucleotides, the CDR3 is TGTGCCAGCAGCCAAGGACTCGGGGGGCTGTTAAGTGGCTACACCTTC. This sequence encodes CASSQGLGGLLSGYTF.

This clonotype has just a few counts. This sequence joins TRBV11-3 and TRBJ2-1; 10 bases line up with TRBD2. Germline V gene data show CDR1 as SGHNT and CDR2 as YENEEA. The V gene end was trimmed by 5 bases and the J gene end by 3 bases; junction bases not matched to a gene: 10. The CDR3 sequence is 17 residues long. The CDR3 protein is CASSRTSGGGLYNEQFF. CDR3 bases: TGTGCCAGCAGCCGGACTAGCGGAGGAGGTCTCTACAATGAGCAGTTCTTC.